Below, 16 T cell receptor beta chains from the same sample are listed, as sequenced in a study of blood T cell repertoires in COVID-19. Sequencing was performed with immunoSEQ multiplex PCR; in TCRdb, only in-frame clones are kept and a portion is missing. The sample has roughly 350,000 clones, roughly 90% seen once; the top ten hold approximately 17%. Source material: PBMCs or T cells enriched from blood (not recorded which). These receptors were taken from a woman in her 30s who had recovered from COVID-19.

V is TRBV4-3 and J is TRBJ1-4, with D possibly being TRBD1 (5 bases). The CDR3 runs to 17 residues. Between the trimmed V and J ends, which lost 0 bases and 6 bases, there was a span of 17 bases. Germline loops: CDR1 LGHNA, CDR2 YSLEER. CDR3 coding DNA: TGCGCCAGCAGCCAAGAAGGACACTACAATGGGTATGAAAAACTGTTTTTT. Residues: CASSQEGHYNGYEKLFF.

This sequence joins TRBV28 and TRBJ2-3; D perhaps matches TRBD2 (6 bases). V lost 3 bases and J lost 10, with 11 bases in between. The CDR3 runs to 12 residues. Germline CDR1 MDHEN, CDR2 SYDVKM. CDR3 in amino acids: CASSFTGVAQYF. DNA for the CDR3: TGTGCCAGCAGTTTTACGGGGGTTGCGCAGTATTTT.

The V and J genes are TRBV19 and TRBJ1-1; D gene ambiguous. The V gene's germline CDR1 is LNHDA and CDR2 SQIVND (reference sequence). V dropped 4 bases and J dropped 0 bases, with 9 bases sitting between them. The CDR3 length is 14 residues. The CDR3 DNA sequence: TGTGCCAGTAGTAGCCCGGAGATGAACACTGAAGCTTTCTTT. Its protein is CASSSPEMNTEAFF.

This chain joins TRBV6-1 and TRBJ1-2; perhaps TRBD1 as D (6 bases). From germline, CDR1 is MNHNS and CDR2 SASEGT. The CDR3 sequence is 13 residues long. The V and J ends lost 2 bases and 7 bases respectively, with 11 bases between them. This chain's CDR3 is CASSEIQGTGYTF. The CDR3 bases are TGTGCCAGCAGTGAAATTCAGGGGACTGGCTACACCTTC.

This rearrangement joins TRBV9 to TRBJ2-1, with D tentatively TRBD2 (7 bases). V lost 0 bases to trimming and J lost 6 bases, with 16 bases between them. In germline, CDR1 is SGDLS, CDR2 YYNGEE. The CDR3 is made up of 16 amino acids. The CDR3 sequence: CASSVAVGGGFNEQFF. DNA for the CDR3: TGTGCCAGCAGCGTAGCTGTGGGAGGGGGTTTCAATGAGCAGTTCTTC.

This chain links TRBV5-1 with TRBJ1-2, with D perhaps matching TRBD1 (5 bases). Trimming shortened V by 4 bases and J by 7 bases, and 14 bases separated the two germline ends. Germline CDR1 reads SGHRS; CDR2 reads YFSETQ. The CDR3 extends over 13 amino acids. This CDR3 reads CASSRGDGRGYTF. For the CDR3, the DNA is TGCGCCAGCAGCCGGGGGGACGGCCGTGGCTACACCTTC.

The rearrangement links TRBV14 to TRBJ2-2; 7 bases match TRBD1. Losses at the gene ends were 4 bases for V and 6 bases for J; bases not matched to a gene: 8. This CDR3 region has 15 residues. Germline V lookup: CDR1 SGHDN, CDR2 FVKESK. This CDR3 reads CASSPRQGWAGELFF. The DNA for the CDR3 is TGTGCCAGCAGCCCAAGACAGGGATGGGCCGGGGAGCTGTTTTTT.

This chain connects TRBV7-2 to TRBJ1-1, with 8 bases lining up with TRBD1. Germline CDR1 reads SGHTA; CDR2 reads FQGNSA. The CDR3 totals 16 residues. Trimming removed 0 bases from V and 4 bases from J; junction bases left unmatched: 7. CDR3 region: CASSLAGQGIGTEAFF. The CDR3 bases are TGTGCCAGCAGCTTAGCCGGACAGGGAATCGGCACTGAAGCTTTCTTT.

V usage is TRBV2 and J usage is TRBJ2-5; TRBD2 matches 11 bases. Germline CDR1 is SNHLY and CDR2 is FYNNEI. This CDR3 comprises 15 residues. V lost 6 bases and J lost 5; bases outside the gene matches: 8. Here the CDR3 DNA reads TGTGCCAGCAGGGATGGACTAGCGGGCTGGGAGACCCAGTACTTC. Encoded protein: CASRDGLAGWETQYF.

The chain employs TRBV7-2 and TRBJ2-7; TRBD1 might be the D (6 bases). Looked up from germline, CDR1 is SGHTA and CDR2 is FQGNSA. The CDR3 spans 14 residues. Trimming shortened V by 1 base and J by 6 bases, and 13 bases separated the two germline ends. The CDR3 nucleotides read TGTGCCAGCAGCTTAGGACAGGCGGATGGCGAGCAGTACTTC. Translating it yields CASSLGQADGEQYF.

V gene TRBV25-1 combines with J gene TRBJ1-2; 8 bases are a match to TRBD1. Germline CDR1 and CDR2: MGHDK and SYGVNS. V shed 2 bases and J 2 bases; nucleotides not matched to a gene: 4. CDR3 length: 15 amino acids. DNA for the CDR3: TGTGCCAGCAGTGAAGGGGGGACAGGAAACTATGGCTACACCTTC. Translating gives CASSEGGTGNYGYTF.

The J gene is TRBJ2-1, the V gene TRBV7-3; 10 nucleotides align to TRBD1. This CDR3 has 15 residues. Germline CDR1 reads SGHTA; CDR2 reads FQGTGA. Germline trimming cut 5 bases from V and 4 bases from J; bases unmatched to any gene: 5. DNA for the CDR3: TGTGCCAGCAGCCCCGGACAGGGGGGATACAATGAGCAGTTCTTC. Translated, it gives CASSPGQGGYNEQFF.

This chain links TRBV24-1 with TRBJ2-2; 9 bases are a match to TRBD1. The junction had 3 bases not matched to a gene; V was cut back by 2 bases and J by 3 bases. Germline V lookup: CDR1 KGHDR, CDR2 SFDVKD. CDR3 size: 16 residues. The CDR3: CATSDSDRGYTGELFF. The CDR3, as DNA: TGTGCCACCAGTGATTCGGACAGGGGATACACCGGGGAGCTGTTTTTT.

J is TRBJ1-4 and V is TRBV27, with D hard to call. V was clipped by 3 bases and J by 0 bases, with 11 bases between them. The CDR3 runs 16 residues. Germline V gene sequence: CDR1 MNHEY, CDR2 SMNVEV (reference sequence). The chain's CDR3 is CASSLSSGSTNEKLFF. The CDR3 DNA follows: TGTGCCAGCAGTTTGTCGTCCGGGTCAACTAATGAAAAACTGTTTTTT.

The gene calls are TRBV5-6 and TRBJ1-1, with TRBD1 matching over 8 bases. The CDR3 has 14 residues. Germline CDR1 is SGHDT and CDR2 is YYEEEE. The V segment lost 4 bases and the J segment 4 bases; nucleotides outside the gene matches: 6. The CDR3 DNA reads as TGTGCCAGCAGCCTGGGACAGGTGGGCACTGAAGCTTTCTTT. Translated, it gives CASSLGQVGTEAFF.

The chain employs TRBV9 and TRBJ2-5; a weak D match, TRBD1 (7 bases). Trimming removed 1 base at V and 1 base at J, with 14 bases between. Looked up from germline, CDR1 is SGDLS and CDR2 is YYNGEE. The CDR3 has 16 residues. The CDR3 DNA follows: TGTGCCAGCAGCGTACTTGGGGGGACAGTCCAAGAGACCCAGTACTTC. Protein: CASSVLGGTVQETQYF.